The sequence of this TCR beta chain was determined in a study of CD8+CD57+ T cells in acquired aplastic anemia. Study context: Sorted cells (CD4+ and CD8+) yielded DNA amounts that averaged about 3.1 ug. General study points: Both patients and controls carried the same twenty-nine CD8+ CDR3 sequences.

With respect to this clonotype: The antigen remains undetermined.

The use of genomic DNA as template underpinned the TCR beta VDJ and CDR3 profiling. A single record per CDR3 protein comes from TCRdb applying MiXCR to the reads. The repertoire holds about 220,000 distinct CDR3 sequences, 30% to 40% seen once, with 1.1% in the top ten. CDR3 size: 14 residues. Germline CDR1 SNHLY, CDR2 FYNNEI. With 5 bases removed from V and 0 bases from J, the gap between germline ends came to 10 bases. This receptor was obtained from a human donor in good health, serving as a control. Source material: sorted CD4+, CD8+, or CD8+CD57+ T cells (not recorded which) from PBMCs. The rearrangement links TRBV2 to TRBJ1-2; the D gene is possibly TRBD1 (5 bases). The CDR3 nucleotides read TGTGCCAGCAGTTTTCGGGGGTCTAACTATGGCTACACCTTC. Amino acid sequence: CASSFRGSNYGYTF. Full variable domain (missing parts from reference TRBV2 and TRBJ1-2): EPEVTQTPSHQVTQMGQEVILRCVPISNHLYFYWYRQILGQKVEFLVSFYNNEISEKSEIFDDQFSVERPDGSNFTLKIRSTKLEDSAMYFCASSFRGSNYGYTFGSGTRLTVV.